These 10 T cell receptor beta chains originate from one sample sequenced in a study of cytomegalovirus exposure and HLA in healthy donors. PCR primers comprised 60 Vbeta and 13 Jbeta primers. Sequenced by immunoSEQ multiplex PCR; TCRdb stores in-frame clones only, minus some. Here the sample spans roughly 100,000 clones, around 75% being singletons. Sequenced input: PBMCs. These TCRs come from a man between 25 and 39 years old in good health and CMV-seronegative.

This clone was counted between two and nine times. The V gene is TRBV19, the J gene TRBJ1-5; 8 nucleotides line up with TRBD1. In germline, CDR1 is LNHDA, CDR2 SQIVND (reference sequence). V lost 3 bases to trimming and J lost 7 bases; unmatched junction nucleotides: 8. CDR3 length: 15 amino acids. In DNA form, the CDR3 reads TGTGCCAGTAGTATTGACAGGGGAGAGAGGCAGCCCCAGCATTTT. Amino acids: CASSIDRGERQPQHF.

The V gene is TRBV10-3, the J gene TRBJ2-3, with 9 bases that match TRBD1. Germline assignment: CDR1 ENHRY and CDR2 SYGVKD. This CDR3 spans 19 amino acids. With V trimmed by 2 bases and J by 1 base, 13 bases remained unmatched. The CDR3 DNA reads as TGTGCCATCAGTGAGCCCATCCGGACAGGGGCCCCCCGCACAGATACGCAGTATTTT. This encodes CAISEPIRTGAPRTDTQYF.

Here the CDR3 DNA reads TGTGCCTGGACTAGCACAGATACGCAGTATTTT. This encodes CAWTSTDTQYF. The J gene is TRBJ2-3, the V gene TRBV30; D remains ambiguous. The V end was cut by 4 bases, the J end by 0 bases, with 2 bases between. The CDR3 extends over 11 amino acids. Looked up from germline, CDR1 is GTSNPN and CDR2 is SVGIG (reference sequence).

In DNA, the CDR3 is TGTGCCAGCAGTGACCGATTCGGGAACACTGAAGCTTTCTTT. It is translated as CASSDRFGNTEAFF. The chain carries TRBV25-1 and TRBJ1-1; D unclear. The CDR3 length is 14 residues. The ends were cut back, 3 bases at V and 1 base at J, with 9 bases in the middle. From germline, CDR1 is MGHDK and CDR2 SYGVNS.

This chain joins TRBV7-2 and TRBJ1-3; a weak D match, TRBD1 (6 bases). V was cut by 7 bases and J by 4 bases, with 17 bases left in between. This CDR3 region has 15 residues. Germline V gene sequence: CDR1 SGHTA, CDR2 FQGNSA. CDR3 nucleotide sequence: TGTGCCAGCACCCCCTCCGCGGGGGCCGGAAACACCATATATTTT. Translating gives CASTPSAGAGNTIYF.

In DNA, the CDR3 is TGTGCCAGCAGTGAAGCGGGGAGGGTTCGTGGCTACACCTTC. This codes for CASSEAGRVRGYTF. The V gene is TRBV6-1, the J gene TRBJ1-2; D is uncertain. Germline CDR1 is MNHNS and CDR2 is SASEGT. The CDR3 has 14 amino acids. V was trimmed by 0 bases and J by 7 bases, leaving 12 bases between them.

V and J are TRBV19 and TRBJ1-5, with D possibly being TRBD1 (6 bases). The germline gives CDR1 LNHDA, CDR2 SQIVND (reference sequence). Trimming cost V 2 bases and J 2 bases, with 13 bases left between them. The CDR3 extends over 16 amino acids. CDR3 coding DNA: TGTGCCAGTAGTATACTTCCGAGGACAGGCAATCAGCCCCAGCATTTT. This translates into CASSILPRTGNQPQHF.

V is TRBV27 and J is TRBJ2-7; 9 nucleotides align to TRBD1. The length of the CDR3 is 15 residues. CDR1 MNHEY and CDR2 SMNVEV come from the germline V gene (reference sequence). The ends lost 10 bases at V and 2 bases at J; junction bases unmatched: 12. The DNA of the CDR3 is TGTGCCATCAATCAAACAGGGGGCTTTACCTACGAGCAGTACTTC. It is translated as CAINQTGGFTYEQYF.

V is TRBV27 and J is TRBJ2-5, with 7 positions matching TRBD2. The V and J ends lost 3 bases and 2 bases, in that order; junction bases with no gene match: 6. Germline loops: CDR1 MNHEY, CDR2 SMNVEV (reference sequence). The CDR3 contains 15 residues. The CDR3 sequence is CASSFSAGIQETQYF. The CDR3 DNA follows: TGTGCCAGCAGTTTCTCAGCGGGGATACAAGAGACCCAGTACTTC.

CDR3 protein: CASSPEALASSTQYF. DNA for the CDR3: TGTGCCAGCTCACCTGAGGCACTAGCCTCCTCGACCCAGTACTTC. The genes are TRBV18 and TRBJ2-5; possibly TRBD2 for D (6 bases). This CDR3 comprises 15 residues. Trimming pared 3 bases from V and 7 bases from J, leaving 18 bases between. Germline CDR1 and CDR2: KGHSH and LQKENI.